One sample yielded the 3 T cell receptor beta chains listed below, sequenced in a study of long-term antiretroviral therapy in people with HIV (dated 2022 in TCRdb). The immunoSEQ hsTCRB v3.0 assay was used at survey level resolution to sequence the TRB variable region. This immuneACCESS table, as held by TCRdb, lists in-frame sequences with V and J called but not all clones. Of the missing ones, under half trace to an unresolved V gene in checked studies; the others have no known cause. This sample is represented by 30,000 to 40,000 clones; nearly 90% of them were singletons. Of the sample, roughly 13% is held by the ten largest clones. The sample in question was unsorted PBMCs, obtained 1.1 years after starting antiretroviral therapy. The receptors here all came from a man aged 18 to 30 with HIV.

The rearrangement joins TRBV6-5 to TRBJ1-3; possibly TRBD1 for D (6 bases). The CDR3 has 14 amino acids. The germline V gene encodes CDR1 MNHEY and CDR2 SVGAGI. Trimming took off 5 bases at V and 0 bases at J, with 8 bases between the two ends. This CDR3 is CASSTRGSGNTIYF. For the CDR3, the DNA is TGTGCCAGCAGTACCAGGGGCTCTGGAAACACCATATATTTT.

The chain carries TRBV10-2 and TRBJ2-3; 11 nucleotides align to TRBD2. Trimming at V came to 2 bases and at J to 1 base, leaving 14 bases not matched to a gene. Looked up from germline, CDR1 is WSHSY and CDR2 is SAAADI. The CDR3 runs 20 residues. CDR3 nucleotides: TGCGCCAGCAGTGAGCCTGATGGGGTAGCGGGGGGGCTGGGCACAGATACGCAGTATTTT. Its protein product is CASSEPDGVAGGLGTDTQYF.

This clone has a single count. In DNA form, the CDR3 reads TGTGCCAGCTCACCCCCGGGAACATATGGCTACACCTTC. It is translated as CASSPPGTYGYTF. The V and J genes are TRBV18 and TRBJ1-2; D unresolved. The CDR3 is 13 residues long. CDR1 KGHSH and CDR2 LQKENI come from the germline V gene. Trimming removed 3 bases from V and 5 bases from J, with 10 bases in between.